The 17 T cell receptor beta chains presented below share a single source sample, sequenced in a study of prognosis after radiotherapy for stage I lung cancer. It was by two-round multiplex PCR that TCR beta CDR3 was amplified from genomic DNA. During first-round PCR, primers specific to each TRBV and TRBJ gene were used. TCRdb recomputed calls from the multiplex PCR reads with MiXCR, one row per CDR3 protein. This sample has more than 25,000 distinct CDR3 sequences, with 32% found just once. The sequenced sample was PBMCs, obtained before or after stereotactic body radiation therapy (not recorded which). These receptor sequences come from a donor aged 50 or older with non-small cell lung cancer.

The chain has TRBV9 and TRBJ2-2; a possible D gene is TRBD1 (6 bases). CDR3 length: 15 amino acids. Germline-derived CDR1 and CDR2 are SGDLS and YYNGEE. Between the trimmed V and J ends, which lost 2 bases and 1 base, there was a span of 9 bases. This CDR3 reads CASSVAGENTGELFF. CDR3 in DNA: TGTGCCAGCAGCGTTGCAGGGGAGAACACCGGGGAGCTGTTTTTT.

This clonotype was counted ten times or more. This chain uses TRBV5-1 with TRBJ2-3, with D tentatively TRBD1 (5 bases). This CDR3 has 13 residues. Trimming took off 0 bases at V and 8 bases at J, with 10 bases between the two ends. In germline, CDR1 is SGHRS, CDR2 YFSETQ. DNA of the CDR3: TGCGCCAGCAGCTTGGCAGGGTCAGGTACGCAGTATTTT. This gives the protein CASSLAGSGTQYF.

Relative to its sample, this clonotype is medium-sized. V is TRBV6-1 and J is TRBJ2-1; 8 nucleotides match TRBD2. CDR1 and CDR2 (germline): MNHNS, SASEGT. Trimming took 5 bases from V and 4 from J; bases not matched to a gene: 7. CDR3 size: 15 residues. CDR3 in DNA: TGTGCCAGCAGTCTCACTAGCGGAGTTTACAATGAGCAGTTCTTC. This translates into CASSLTSGVYNEQFF.

This clonotype has at least ten counts. The genes are TRBV11-2 and TRBJ2-1; 8 bases are a match to TRBD2. Germline assignment: CDR1 SGHAT and CDR2 FQNNGV. This CDR3 spans 16 amino acids. V was pared by 2 bases and J by 9 bases, with 12 bases of the junction left unmatched. The CDR3 protein is CASSLSGTRVSGEQFF. The CDR3 nucleotides read TGTGCCAGCAGCTTATCTGGGACTAGGGTCTCTGGTGAGCAGTTCTTC.

This clonotype came up once. A single base separates this from a much larger clone, so it may be a read error. The chain recombines TRBV20-1 with TRBJ2-5, with D possibly called TRBD1 or TRBD2 (6 bases each). The CDR3 is 13 amino acids. CDR1 and CDR2 from the germline V gene are DFQATT and SNEGSKA (reference sequence). The CDR3 region is CIYRDSEWETQYF. The CDR3 coding sequence is TGCATCTACAGGGACTCGGAGTGGGAGACCCAGTACTTC.

Ten or more counts support this clonotype. The chain is built from TRBV27 and TRBJ2-1, with D perhaps matching TRBD2 (6 bases). This CDR3 is 15 amino acids long. V was shortened by 1 base and J by 0 bases, with 7 bases between the two germline ends. From germline, CDR1 is MNHEY and CDR2 SMNVEV (reference sequence). The CDR3 region is CASSLWGDSYNEQFF. CDR3 nucleotides: TGTGCCAGCAGTTTATGGGGGGACTCCTACAATGAGCAGTTCTTC.

Turning to this clonotype: A far bigger clonotype differs at one base, so this is likely a read error. This sequence joins TRBV7-9 and TRBJ2-1, with D perhaps TRBD2 (6 bases). CDR1 is SEHNR, CDR2 FQNEAQ, per germline (reference sequence). The CDR3 consists of 13 residues. V lost 5 bases and J 7 bases, leaving 12 bases between the germline ends. CDR3 nucleotide sequence: TGTGCCAGCAGCACCACTGGGGGGAATGAGCAGTTCTTC. Translating gives CASSTTGGNEQFF.

In this sample, this clonotype turned up many times. The CDR3 DNA reads as TGCGCCAGCAGCTCCGAGGGGGCAGATACGCAGTATTTT. This translates into CASSSEGADTQYF. V usage is TRBV5-1 and J usage is TRBJ2-3, with D perhaps TRBD1 (6 bases). Trimming removed 3 bases from V and 4 bases from J, with 9 bases in between. Germline CDR1 SGHRS, CDR2 YFSETQ. The CDR3 covers 13 residues.

This clonotype is classed as medium-sized. The chain has TRBV5-1 and TRBJ2-3; either TRBD1 or TRBD2 may fit D (5 bases each). The CDR3 is 15 residues long. V lost 0 bases, J lost 0 bases, and 8 bases lay in between. Germline lookup yields CDR1 SGHRS and CDR2 YFSETQ. CDR3 nucleotide sequence: TGCGCCAGCAGCTTGGGAGGGGTCAGCACAGATACGCAGTATTTT. Its translation is CASSLGGVSTDTQYF.

The rearrangement links TRBV20-1 to TRBJ2-1; 7 nucleotides align to TRBD1. Germline CDR1 reads DFQATT; CDR2 reads SNEGSKA (reference sequence). The CDR3 is 15 amino acids. Unmatched junction bases numbered 12, after V lost 7 bases and J lost 3 bases. The CDR3 here is CSDTDRAFYYNEQFF. For the CDR3, the DNA is TGCAGTGATACCGACAGGGCGTTCTACTACAATGAGCAGTTCTTC.

In this sample, this clonotype turned up a few times. A much larger clone differs by one base, so this may be a read error. V is TRBV20-1 and J is TRBJ2-3; D not certain. Germline V gene sequence: CDR1 DFQATT, CDR2 SNEGSKA (reference sequence). V was clipped by 0 bases and J by 2 bases, with 18 bases between them. This CDR3 has 17 amino acids. CDR3 sequence (DNA): TGCAGTGCTAGAGACCCGTTTACTGGCAGAGTCACAGATACGCAGTATTTT. Protein product: CSARDPFTGRVTDTQYF.

In its sample, this clonotype was seen many times. The chain recombines TRBV27 with TRBJ1-1, with D possibly matching TRBD1 (5 bases). V was pared by 5 bases and J by 4 bases, with 17 bases between. Germline assignment: CDR1 MNHEY and CDR2 SMNVEV (reference sequence). This CDR3 comprises 15 residues. The CDR3 protein is CASSAAGGFGTEAFF. DNA for the CDR3: TGTGCCAGCAGTGCAGCCGGGGGGTTCGGCACTGAAGCTTTCTTT.

This clonotype was detected many times. The genes are TRBV20-1 and TRBJ1-6; D not certain. Trimming removed 4 bases at V and 1 base at J, with 17 bases between. The germline V gene has CDR1 DFQATT and CDR2 SNEGSKA (reference sequence). The CDR3 covers 17 residues. In DNA, the CDR3 is TGCAGTGCTAAGGGAGGAGGCGGTGTTTCCTATAATTCACCCCTCCACTTT. It specifies CSAKGGGGVSYNSPLHF.

At least ten counts were recorded for this clonotype. The rearrangement uses TRBV10-2 and TRBJ1-4; D may be TRBD1 (5 bases). Germline assignment: CDR1 WSHSY and CDR2 SAAADI. This CDR3 has 15 amino acids. V was pared by 6 bases and J by 4 bases, with 15 bases between. CDR3 loop: CASSDFGTDNEKLFF. CDR3 nucleotide sequence: TGCGCCAGCAGCGACTTTGGGACGGATAATGAAAAACTGTTTTTT.

This clonotype was observed many times. V gene TRBV6-1 combines with J gene TRBJ2-4; D unresolved. The CDR3 is 14 residues long. In germline, CDR1 is MNHNS, CDR2 SASEGT. The V gene lost 7 bases and the J gene lost 6 bases, with 16 bases spanning the gap. CDR3 residues: CASTPTLAANIQYF. The CDR3 region has the DNA TGTGCCAGCACACCAACTCTGGCGGCAAACATTCAGTACTTC.

This clonotype was seen only a few times. The chain carries TRBV2 and TRBJ2-2; 8 bases are a match to TRBD2. With 7 bases clipped from V and 7 bases from J, the junction kept 11 bases outside the gene matches. The CDR3 runs to 15 residues. Germline CDR1 reads SNHLY; CDR2 reads FYNNEI. For the CDR3, the DNA is TGTGCCAGCACCGGCCGGGGGGGTCAGGTCGGGGAGCTGTTTTTT. Protein: CASTGRGGQVGELFF.

The table lists this clonotype with many counts. Compared with germline, one end of the junction differs, possibly owing to a read error. The V and J genes are TRBV6-1 and TRBJ2-7, with TRBD2 identical over 8 bases. Germline lookup yields CDR1 MNHNS and CDR2 SASEGT. CDR3 length: 15 residues. CDR3 coding DNA: TGTGCCAGCAGTGAAGTCGAGCGGGGGACCTACGGGCAGTACTTC. Protein: CASSEVERGTYGQYF.